This T cell receptor (beta chain) emerged from a study of T cells after yellow fever vaccination. Study summary: The fractions with low cell numbers were processed using SMART-Seq v4 Ultra Low Input. General observations from the study: Clones from primary vaccination mostly reappeared after the booster (around 96% CD4, over 85% CD8). Repertoires sorted by FACS could include abundant clonotypes that are contaminants from the bulk population.

The CDR3 spans 13 residues. Between the trimmed V and J ends, which lost 3 bases and 5 bases, there was a span of 13 bases. Germline CDR1 is DFQATT and CDR2 is SNEGSKA (reference sequence). The study made its TCR cDNA through 5'RACE template switching. That step introduced a universal primer site along with UMIs. One entry per CDR3 protein results from TCRdb running MiXCR on the 5' RACE reads. Among approximately 610,000 distinct CDR3 sequences listed, about 17% were seen once. Concerning this clonotype: Its specificity is unknown.

Sample: PBMCs, taken about 5 days after the first yellow fever vaccination. V usage is TRBV20-1 and J usage is TRBJ2-5; D is undetermined. This clonotype was obtained from a man younger than 35 who received the YFV17D yellow fever vaccine. CDR3 region: CSASGASIETQYF. CDR3 DNA: TGCAGTGCTAGTGGAGCTAGTATCGAGACCCAGTACTTC.